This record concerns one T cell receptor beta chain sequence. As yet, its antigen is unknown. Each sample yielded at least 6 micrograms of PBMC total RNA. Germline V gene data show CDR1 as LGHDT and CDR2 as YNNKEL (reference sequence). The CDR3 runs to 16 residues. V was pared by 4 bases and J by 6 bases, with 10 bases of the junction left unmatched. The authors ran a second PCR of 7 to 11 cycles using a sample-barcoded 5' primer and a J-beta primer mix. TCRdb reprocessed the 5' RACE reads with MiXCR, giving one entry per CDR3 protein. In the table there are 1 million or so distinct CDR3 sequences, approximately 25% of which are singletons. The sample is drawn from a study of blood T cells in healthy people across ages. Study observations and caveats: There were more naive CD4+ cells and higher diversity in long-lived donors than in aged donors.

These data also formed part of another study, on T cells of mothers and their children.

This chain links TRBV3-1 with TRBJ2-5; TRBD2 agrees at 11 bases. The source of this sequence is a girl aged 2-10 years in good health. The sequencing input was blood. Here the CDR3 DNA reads TGTGCCAGCAGCCGAACGGGACTAGCGGATTTGAAGACCCAGTACTTC. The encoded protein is CASSRTGLADLKTQYF.